The present T cell receptor (beta chain) was sequenced within a study of control samples from healthy donors and cancer patients. Per germline, CDR1 SGHRS and CDR2 YFSETQ. This CDR3 contains 15 residues. Trimming stripped 4 bases from V and 8 bases from J, with 21 bases between. Clones were read by immunoSEQ multiplex PCR, and TCRdb kept only the in-frame ones, dropping some. The sample lists around 82,000 clones; approximately 87% were seen once. The rearrangement links TRBV5-1 to TRBJ2-5; D possibly corresponds to TRBD2 (5 bases). The sequencing sample was made of blood. The TCR sequence derives from a man over 45 in good health. The CDR3 reads CASSTRDPSSETQYF. CDR3 bases: TGCGCCAGCAGCACCCGGGATCCATCTTCGGAAACCCAGTACTTC.